The clone carrying this TCR beta chain was counted a few times. Germline CDR1 and CDR2: MDHEN and SYDVKM. This CDR3 is built from 13 residues. Trimming at V came to 9 bases and at J to 4 bases, leaving 8 bases not matched to a gene. The protocol was immunoSEQ multiplex PCR, while the TCRdb copy is restricted to in-frame clones and leaves out a portion. Altogether over 95,000 clones are present, around 90% being singletons, with the ten largest covering around 3.1%. The source of the sample is a study of T cell responses to AZD1222 COVID-19 vaccine. The sample was peripheral blood, taken on day 0 of AZD1222 vaccination. The clonotype originates from an adult in good health. The chain combines TRBV28 with TRBJ2-7; 8 nucleotides line up with TRBD1. CDR3 coding DNA: TGTGCCAGTGGGACAGGTGTGGGGTACGAGCAGTACTTC. It encodes CASGTGVGYEQYF.